This entry is about one T cell receptor beta chain. Its antigen is as yet unknown. Sequencing was performed with immunoSEQ multiplex PCR; in TCRdb, only in-frame clones are kept and a portion is missing. The data show 250,000 to 350,000 clones, approximately 85% seen once. This sample is part of a study of cytomegalovirus exposure and HLA in healthy donors. Whole-study results and caveats: The classifier was said to identify cytomegalovirus status with high specificity and sensitivity. Within the 100 to 150 validation repertoires, first-cohort TCR clusters tended to co-occur, according to a later analysis.

CDR3 length: 12 amino acids. Trimming cost V 7 bases and J 5 bases, with 9 bases left between them. Germline V CDR1 and CDR2: MNHEY, SVGAGI. This sequence was found in a man under 40 in good health and CMV-seronegative. This chain connects TRBV6-5 to TRBJ1-5; D possibly corresponds to TRBD1 (5 bases). The sequenced sample consisted of PBMCs. The CDR3 is CASTQGDQPQHF. The CDR3 nucleotides read TGTGCCAGCACCCAGGGTGATCAGCCCCAGCATTTT.